This entry lists 30 T cell receptor beta chains sequenced from one sample in a study of blood T cell repertoires in COVID-19. Clones were read by immunoSEQ multiplex PCR, and TCRdb kept only the in-frame ones, dropping some. Among under 150,000 clones listed, approximately 80% were seen once. Material for sequencing was peripheral blood. These receptors were taken from an elderly man with acute or convalescent COVID-19.

The rearrangement links TRBV28 to TRBJ1-5; perhaps TRBD1 as D (5 bases). Trimming removed 7 bases from V and 2 bases from J, with 15 bases in between. This CDR3 is 15 amino acids long. Per the germline V gene, CDR1 is MDHEN and CDR2 is SYDVKM. The CDR3 loop reads CASIPGGGGNQPQHF. In DNA, the CDR3 is TGTGCCAGCATACCGGGGGGAGGCGGCAATCAGCCCCAGCATTTT.

The chain combines TRBV6-5 with TRBJ1-1, with D hard to call. The CDR3 consists of 13 residues. Per germline, CDR1 MNHEY and CDR2 SVGAGI. Trimming shortened V by 6 bases and J by 4 bases, and 12 bases separated the two germline ends. CDR3 coding DNA: TGTGCCAGCAGGCGGCCTGGCGGCACTGAAGCTTTCTTT. Its protein is CASRRPGGTEAFF.

V gene TRBV2 combines with J gene TRBJ2-7; 7 positions match TRBD1. The ends lost 1 base at V and 6 bases at J; junction bases unmatched: 3. Germline values: CDR1 SNHLY, CDR2 FYNNEI. The CDR3 is 13 amino acids. The CDR3 loop is CASSEVNRGEQYF. CDR3 sequence (DNA): TGTGCCAGCAGTGAAGTGAACAGGGGCGAGCAGTACTTC.

The V and J genes are TRBV25-1 and TRBJ2-1; D is unclear. V was pared by 3 bases and J by 3 bases, with 3 bases between. This CDR3 has 12 residues. Germline V gene lookup returns CDR1 MGHDK and CDR2 SYGVNS. CDR3 protein: CASSDYYNEQFF. CDR3 coding DNA: TGTGCCAGCAGTGATTACTACAATGAGCAGTTCTTC.

J is TRBJ2-3 and V is TRBV29-1; TRBD2 aligns across 11 bases. V lost 7 bases to trimming and J lost 6 bases; unmatched junction nucleotides: 15. Germline loops: CDR1 SQVTM, CDR2 ANQGSEA. The CDR3 has 16 amino acids. CDR3 sequence reads: CSAPAASGGPSDTQYF. The CDR3 DNA reads TGCAGCGCCCCGGCAGCTAGCGGGGGGCCATCCGATACGCAGTATTTT.

This chain connects TRBV10-3 to TRBJ2-6; 8 nucleotides align to TRBD2. Germline V gene data show CDR1 as ENHRY and CDR2 as SYGVKD. CDR3 length: 17 amino acids. V was clipped by 11 bases and J by 2 bases; unmatched bases: 14. CDR3 loop: CASTGGVSFPGANVLTF. The CDR3 DNA is TGTGCCTCAACCGGGGGGGTTTCGTTCCCTGGGGCCAACGTCCTGACTTTC.

In its sample, this clone was seen many times. This rearrangement joins TRBV2 to TRBJ1-3; D uncertain. V shed 7 bases and J shed 0 bases, with 16 bases lying between them. The CDR3 contains 16 residues. Germline V gives CDR1 SNHLY, CDR2 FYNNEI. The CDR3: CASTWEQAASGNTIYF. The CDR3 nucleotides are TGTGCCAGCACATGGGAGCAGGCGGCCTCTGGAAACACCATATATTTT.

The chain links TRBV19 to TRBJ2-2; 10 nucleotides line up with TRBD1. The CDR3 consists of 17 residues. Germline values: CDR1 LNHDA, CDR2 SQIVND (reference sequence). With V trimmed by 3 bases and J by 5 bases, 9 bases remained unmatched. The CDR3 reads CASSIGDRGGWTGELFF. The CDR3 coding sequence is TGTGCCAGTAGTATTGGGGACAGGGGAGGGTGGACCGGGGAGCTGTTTTTT.

The DNA for the CDR3 is TGTGCCAGCAGTTTGACTCGGTCACCCCTCCACTTT. This translates into CASSLTRSPLHF. This chain uses TRBV12-3 or TRBV12-4 with TRBJ1-6; D call uncertain. V lost 3 bases to trimming and J lost 10 bases, with 7 bases between them. The CDR3 totals 12 residues.

This chain connects TRBV19 to TRBJ2-1; 8 bases line up with TRBD1. J lost 4 bases, V lost 5 bases, and 4 bases had no gene match. The CDR3 sequence is 14 residues long. Germline V gene sequence: CDR1 LNHDA, CDR2 SQIVND (reference sequence). The CDR3 sequence: CASSPRGLYNEQFF. The CDR3 nucleotides read TGTGCCAGTAGTCCCAGGGGGCTTTACAATGAGCAGTTCTTC.

The chain carries TRBV5-1 and TRBJ2-1, with TRBD2 as a possible D gene (6 bases). CDR3 length: 14 residues. Germline V gene lookup returns CDR1 SGHRS and CDR2 YFSETQ. V lost 4 bases and J 6 bases, leaving 14 bases between the germline ends. The chain's CDR3 is CASSTGEVGNEQFF. The CDR3 coding sequence is TGCGCCAGCAGCACCGGGGAGGTTGGCAATGAGCAGTTCTTC. The whole variable domain, filled in from reference TRBV5-1 and TRBJ2-1, reads KAGVTQTPRYLIKTRGQQVTLSCSPISGHRSVSWYQQTPGQGLQFLFEYFSETQRNKGNFPGRFSGRQFSNSRSEMNVSTLELGDSALYLCASSTGEVGNEQFFGPGTRLTVL.

The chain recombines TRBV4-1 with TRBJ1-5; D unresolved. V was pared by 5 bases and J by 2 bases, with 13 bases between. Germline V gene data show CDR1 as MGHRA and CDR2 as YSYEKL. CDR3 length: 15 amino acids. For the CDR3, the DNA is TGCGCCAGCAGCTCCGGGTTACTTGGCAATCAGCCCCAGCATTTT. It specifies CASSSGLLGNQPQHF.

The rearrangement uses TRBV6-1 and TRBJ2-5; TRBD2 agrees at 10 bases. V dropped 4 bases and J dropped 4; count of bases not matched to a gene: 9. The germline V gene encodes CDR1 MNHNS and CDR2 SASEGT. The CDR3 runs 16 residues. The CDR3 reads CASSGRPGLASETQYF. For the CDR3, the DNA is TGTGCCAGCAGTGGGAGACCGGGACTAGCGTCAGAGACCCAGTACTTC.

This clone was seen just once. V is TRBV27 and J is TRBJ2-7; 11 bases are a match to TRBD1. V trimming: 6 bases; J trimming: 6 bases; junction bases outside the gene matches: 7. Per the germline V gene, CDR1 is MNHEY and CDR2 is SMNVEV (reference sequence). The CDR3 loop spans 14 amino acids. As DNA, the CDR3 is TGTGCCAGCAGAAGGGACAGGGGGTCTAGCGAGCAGTACTTC. It encodes CASRRDRGSSEQYF.

This chain uses TRBV18 with TRBJ2-6; 11 positions match TRBD1. From germline, CDR1 is KGHSH and CDR2 LQKENI. Trimming cost V 3 bases and J 4 bases; bases outside gene matches: 5. This CDR3 comprises 17 residues. CDR3 protein: CASSPGTGGTGANVLTF. The CDR3 DNA is TGTGCCAGCTCACCCGGGACAGGGGGGACAGGGGCCAACGTCCTGACTTTC.

This chain links TRBV29-1 with TRBJ2-3, with D tentatively TRBD2 (6 bases). Trimming stripped 0 bases from V and 6 bases from J, with 7 bases between. The CDR3 has 12 residues. Per the germline V gene, CDR1 is SQVTM and CDR2 is ANQGSEA. The CDR3 is CSVEDRGDTQYF. In DNA form, the CDR3 reads TGCAGCGTTGAAGACCGGGGGGATACGCAGTATTTT.

This clone was recorded a few times. This chain joins TRBV28 and TRBJ2-7; D gene uncertain. V was pared by 5 bases and J by 1 base, with 6 bases between. This CDR3 has 12 amino acids. Germline CDR1 reads MDHEN; CDR2 reads SYDVKM. The CDR3 sequence: CASSVRSYEQYF. The CDR3, as DNA: TGTGCCAGCAGTGTCAGGTCCTACGAGCAGTACTTC.

The chain links TRBV10-3 to TRBJ2-1; 9 nucleotides align to TRBD1. Germline values: CDR1 ENHRY, CDR2 SYGVKD. This CDR3 is built from 14 residues. The J segment lost 8 bases and the V segment lost 6 bases, leaving 8 bases of the junction unmatched. This CDR3 reads CAIRSDRGGYEQFF. The CDR3 bases are TGTGCCATCAGATCGGACAGGGGAGGTTATGAGCAGTTCTTC.

J is TRBJ2-5 and V is TRBV5-1, with 8 positions matching TRBD1. The CDR3 has 17 residues. The trim removed 0 bases at V and 2 bases at J, leaving 9 bases unmatched. The germline gives CDR1 SGHRS, CDR2 YFSETQ. In DNA, the CDR3 is TGCGCCAGCAGCTTGGTTTTCGGACAGGGTCGACAAGAGACCCAGTACTTC. Residues: CASSLVFGQGRQETQYF.

This chain uses TRBV10-2 with TRBJ2-5; D possibly corresponds to TRBD1 (7 bases). V gave up 6 bases and J gave up 5 bases, with 10 bases separating them. Germline V lookup: CDR1 WSHSY, CDR2 SAAADI. This CDR3 spans 12 amino acids. CDR3 sequence (DNA): TGCGCCAGCAGGACAGGGAGGGAGACCCAGTACTTC. This encodes CASRTGRETQYF.

This sequence joins TRBV18 and TRBJ2-7; a possible D gene is TRBD1 (5 bases). The CDR3 is made up of 14 amino acids. Germline V lookup: CDR1 KGHSH, CDR2 LQKENI. Trimming left V 3 bases short and J 3 bases short, with 12 bases between. The CDR3: CASSPSAGNYEQYF. CDR3 coding DNA: TGTGCCAGCTCACCTTCTGCAGGGAACTACGAGCAGTACTTC.

This clone was seen a single time. The chain links TRBV7-2 to TRBJ2-5, with D perhaps matching TRBD2 (6 bases). Trimming stripped 4 bases from V and 5 bases from J, with 20 bases between. Germline-derived CDR1 and CDR2 are SGHTA and FQGNSA. The CDR3 runs 16 residues. CDR3 sequence reads: CASSSRGAGWLETQYF. The CDR3 coding sequence is TGTGCCAGCAGCTCAAGAGGGGCGGGGTGGCTGGAGACCCAGTACTTC.

The genes are TRBV5-4 and TRBJ1-4, with 10 positions matching TRBD1. The germline CDR1 and CDR2 sequences are SGHNT and YYREEE (reference sequence). CDR3 length: 14 amino acids. The V and J ends lost 2 bases and 8 bases, in that order; junction bases with no gene match: 3. The CDR3 DNA follows: TGTGCCAGCAGCTTCGGACAGGGGGACGAAAAACTGTTTTTT. Translation gives CASSFGQGDEKLFF.

The gene calls are TRBV9 and TRBJ1-2, with D maybe TRBD1 (5 bases). The CDR3 totals 13 residues. The germline gives CDR1 SGDLS, CDR2 YYNGEE. The V end was cut by 4 bases, the J end by 8 bases, with 15 bases between. The CDR3 region has the DNA TGTGCCAGCAGCTCAGCCTCAGGGCCGGGCTACACCTTC. Its protein product is CASSSASGPGYTF. Full variable domain (remainder filled in from reference TRBV9 and TRBJ1-2): DSGVTQTPKHLITATGQRVTLRCSPRSGDLSVYWYQQSLDQGLQFLIQYYNGEERAKGNILERFSAQQFPDLHSELNLSSLELGDSALYFCASSSASGPGYTFGSGTRLTVV.

This chain's CDR3 is CASSLTEGNQPQHF. CDR3 in DNA: TGTGCCAGCAGCCTGACAGAGGGCAATCAGCCCCAGCATTTT. The chain has TRBV7-8 and TRBJ1-5; tentatively, D is TRBD1 (5 bases). V was clipped by 5 bases and J by 2 bases, with 10 bases between them. This CDR3 region has 14 residues. Germline CDR1 is SGHVS and CDR2 is FQNEAQ.

The chain joins TRBV5-1 to TRBJ1-6; D gene ambiguous. CDR3 length equals 15 residues. V lost 0 bases and J 5 bases, leaving 9 bases between the germline ends. Germline CDR1 is SGHRS and CDR2 is YFSETQ. The CDR3 coding sequence is TGCGCCAGCAGCTTGGGTCGGAGCGATAATTCACCCCTCCACTTT. This encodes CASSLGRSDNSPLHF.

V and J are TRBV28 and TRBJ1-5, with D possibly matching TRBD1 (6 bases). The CDR3 is 15 amino acids. Germline V gives CDR1 MDHEN, CDR2 SYDVKM. V dropped 5 bases and J dropped 7 bases, with 18 bases sitting between them. In DNA, the CDR3 is TGTGCCAGCAGTCCGTGGGGCAGGGGATCCCAGCCCCAGCATTTT. It encodes CASSPWGRGSQPQHF.

This clone was recorded a few times. The J gene is TRBJ2-1, the V gene TRBV3-1 (or the pseudogene TRBV3-2), with 12 positions matching TRBD1. V lost 6 bases, J lost 7 bases, and 7 bases stayed unmatched. The germline CDR1 and CDR2 sequences are LGHDT and YNNKEL (reference sequence). This CDR3 spans 15 amino acids. The CDR3: CASSRGTGGGNEQFF. CDR3 coding DNA: TGTGCCAGCAGTCGCGGGACAGGGGGCGGAAATGAGCAGTTCTTC.

V is TRBV5-4 and J is TRBJ2-3; 9 bases match TRBD1. The trim removed 2 bases at V and 0 bases at J, leaving 4 bases unmatched. CDR1 and CDR2 (germline): SGHNT, YYREEE (reference sequence). The CDR3 runs 16 residues. The CDR3 protein is CASSFPGQGSTDTQYF. The CDR3 nucleotides are TGTGCCAGCAGCTTTCCGGGACAGGGAAGCACAGATACGCAGTATTTT.

The chain links TRBV6-1 to TRBJ1-2; a possible D gene is TRBD1 (5 bases). The germline V gene encodes CDR1 MNHNS and CDR2 SASEGT. The CDR3 sequence is 15 residues long. Between the trimmed V and J ends, which lost 3 bases and 3 bases, there was a span of 14 bases. CDR3: CASSDPGDPYYGYTF. Written as DNA, the CDR3 is TGTGCCAGCAGTGACCCGGGGGACCCCTACTATGGCTACACCTTC.